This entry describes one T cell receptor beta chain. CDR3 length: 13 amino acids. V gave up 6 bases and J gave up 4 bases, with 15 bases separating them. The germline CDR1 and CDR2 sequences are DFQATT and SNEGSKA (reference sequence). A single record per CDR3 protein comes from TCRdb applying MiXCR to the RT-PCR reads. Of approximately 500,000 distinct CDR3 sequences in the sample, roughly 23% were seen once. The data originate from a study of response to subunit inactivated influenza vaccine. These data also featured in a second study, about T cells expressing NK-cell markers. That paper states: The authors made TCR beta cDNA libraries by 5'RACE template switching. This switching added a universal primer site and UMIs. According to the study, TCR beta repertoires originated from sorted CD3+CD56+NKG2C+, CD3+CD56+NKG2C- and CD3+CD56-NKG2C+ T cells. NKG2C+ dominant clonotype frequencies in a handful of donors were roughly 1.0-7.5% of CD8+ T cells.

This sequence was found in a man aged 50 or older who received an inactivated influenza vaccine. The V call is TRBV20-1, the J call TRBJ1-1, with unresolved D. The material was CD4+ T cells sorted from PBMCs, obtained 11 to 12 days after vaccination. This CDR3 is CSAPSQEGTEAFF. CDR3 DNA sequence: TGCAGTGCCCCTTCGCAGGAAGGCACTGAAGCTTTCTTT.